Presented here are 5 T cell receptor beta chains from one specimen sequenced in a study of cytotoxic CD8 clonotypes in ibrutinib-treated CLL. Here immunoSEQ multiplex PCR was the method, and the copy in TCRdb shows in-frame clones only, minus some. Of more than 11,000 clones in the sample, around 68% are singletons; the top ten hold about 5.5%. The specimen was PBMCs, collected before ibrutinib treatment. These receptors were collected from a human donor with chronic lymphocytic leukemia.

V usage is TRBV7-8 and J usage is TRBJ2-3, with no clear D. The CDR3 spans 11 residues. The germline V and J ends were trimmed by 3 bases and 6 bases, with 4 bases remaining between them. In germline, CDR1 is SGHVS, CDR2 FQNEAQ. Here the CDR3 reads CASSFGDTQYF. CDR3 in DNA: TGTGCCAGCAGCTTCGGGGATACGCAGTATTTT.

The chain carries TRBV28 and TRBJ2-3; 14 nucleotides line up with TRBD2. V dropped 5 bases and J dropped 2; count of bases not matched to a gene: 9. Germline V gene lookup returns CDR1 MDHEN and CDR2 SYDVKM. The CDR3 runs 18 residues. CDR3 loop: CASSPGLAGARFTDTQYF. In DNA form, the CDR3 reads TGTGCCAGCAGTCCGGGACTAGCGGGAGCAAGGTTCACAGATACGCAGTATTTT.

The chain joins TRBV28 to TRBJ1-2, with D perhaps TRBD1 (6 bases). This CDR3 contains 13 residues. Trimming took off 2 bases at V and 2 bases at J, with 6 bases between the two ends. Germline loops: CDR1 MDHEN, CDR2 SYDVKM. The CDR3 coding sequence is TGTGCCAGCAGTTTAAGGGGGAACTATGGCTACACCTTC. It yields the protein CASSLRGNYGYTF.

The chain combines TRBV5-4 with TRBJ2-2; a possible D gene is TRBD1 (6 bases). The CDR3 runs 15 residues. The V gene's germline CDR1 is SGHNT and CDR2 YYREEE (reference sequence). V was trimmed by 4 bases and J by 5 bases, leaving 15 bases between them. As DNA, the CDR3 is TGTGCCAGCAGCCAGGGGTGGGGGATGACCGGGGAGCTGTTTTTT. The encoded protein is CASSQGWGMTGELFF.

The genes are TRBV6-1 and TRBJ2-2; 12 nucleotides align to TRBD2. The V segment lost 10 bases and the J segment 7 bases; nucleotides outside the gene matches: 10. The CDR3 has 15 amino acids. The germline gives CDR1 MNHNS, CDR2 SASEGT. CDR3 nucleotide sequence: TGTGCCATCTGCCCCCTAGCGGGAGGGGGCGGGGAGCTGTTTTTT. Amino acids: CAICPLAGGGGELFF.